Listed below are T cell receptor beta chains from one sample, sequenced in a study of sequential checkpoint blockade in melanoma. Sequencing was performed with immunoSEQ multiplex PCR; in TCRdb, only in-frame clones are kept and a portion is missing. The sample lists 10,000 to 15,000 clones, about 80% seen once, with roughly half in the top ten. The specimen was CD8+ T cells sorted from blood (inferred from file names), collected from a patient given nivolumab and ipilimumab in sequence. The receptor set was obtained from a human donor with melanoma. CDR3s include the opening cysteine and the closing phenylalanine or tryptophan. The D gene is left open where the match is weak. Clone size is stated in some rows and not others, as once, few, many or a class when expanded.

TGTGCCAGCAGCTTACTCCCCAGAAGAAACACTGAAGCTTTCTTT,CASSLLPRRNTEAFF,TRBJ1-1,-,TRBV7-2,-
TGTGCCAGCAGCACTAGGGCAGGTTACGAGCAGTACTTC,CASSTRAGYEQYF,TRBJ2-7,-,TRBV7-8,-
TGTGCCAGCAGCTTGTACACCCACGAGCAGTACTTC,CASSLYTHEQYF,TRBJ2-7,-,TRBV5-8,-
TGTGCCAGCAGCTCCCGGGACAGGGCCTACAATGAGCAGTTCTTC,CASSSRDRAYNEQFF,TRBJ2-1,-,TRBV7-3,TRBD1
TGTGCCAGCAGCTGGCAAAAAGGACAAAACTATGGCTACACCTTC,CASSWQKGQNYGYTF,TRBJ1-2,-,TRBV5-4,-
TGTGCCAGCTCACCACCTGGGACTAGCGGGGGCCAAGAGACCCAGTACTTC,CASSPPGTSGGQETQYF,TRBJ2-5,once,TRBV18,TRBD2
TGCGCCAGCAGCCCAGGGACACAGGGCCCCTACGAGCAGTACTTC,CASSPGTQGPYEQYF,TRBJ2-7,-,TRBV4-3,-
TGTGCCAGCAGCGCCTCGACTAGCGGGGGGGCGAATGAGCAGTTCTTC,CASSASTSGGANEQFF,TRBJ2-1,-,TRBV9,TRBD2
TGTGCCAGCAGCTTGGGACTAGCGCTAAATGAGCAGTTCTTC,CASSLGLALNEQFF,TRBJ2-1,-,TRBV5-4,TRBD2
TGTGCCAGCAGCTCCGGCAGGCGCTACGAGCAGTACTTC,CASSSGRRYEQYF,TRBJ2-7,-,TRBV7-9,-
TGTGCCAGCGGAGAACGGGGGGCCCCCTACAATGAGCAGTTCTTC,CASGERGAPYNEQFF,TRBJ2-1,-,TRBV27,-
TGCGCCAGCAGCCAAGATCGGGGGGAAAAACTGTTTTTT,CASSQDRGEKLFF,TRBJ1-4,few,TRBV4-3,-
TGTGCCAGCAGCTTGGTCGGACAGGATAATGAAAAACTGTTTTTT,CASSLVGQDNEKLFF,TRBJ1-4,-,TRBV5-4,TRBD1
TGCAGCGTTAGGGAGATGAATGAGCAGTTCTTC,CSVREMNEQFF,TRBJ2-1,-,TRBV29-1,-
TGTGCCAGCAGTCCCGGGAGTAGCGGGGGGTTTTACAATGAGCAGTTCTTC,CASSPGSSGGFYNEQFF,TRBJ2-1,-,TRBV27,TRBD2
TGTGCCAGCAGCCGGGTGGAGACAGGGAACGGCTACACCTTC,CASSRVETGNGYTF,TRBJ1-2,-,TRBV7-6,TRBD1
TGTGCCAGCAGCCTTATCGGAGAGACCGGGGAGCTGTTTTTT,CASSLIGETGELFF,TRBJ2-2,-,TRBV5-4,-
TGTGCCAGCAGTTACTCTGGGGAGGGGACTGAAGCTTTCTTT,CASSYSGEGTEAFF,TRBJ1-1,few,TRBV6-5,-
TGTGCCAGCAGCTCGCCTAGCGGGGGGATCTACGAGCAGTACTTC,CASSSPSGGIYEQYF,TRBJ2-7,few,TRBV5-4,TRBD2
TGTGCCAGCAGTAAACGACAGGGAAGGGTCGGAGAGACCCAGTACTTC,CASSKRQGRVGETQYF,TRBJ2-5,-,TRBV28,TRBD1
TGTGCCAGCAGTTTACCCGGGGTCTATAATTCACCCCTCCACTTT,CASSLPGVYNSPLHF,TRBJ1-6,-,TRBV28,-
TGTGCCAGCAGCTTATATTCGGGGTCTCCTAACTATGGCTACACCTTC,CASSLYSGSPNYGYTF,TRBJ1-2,-,TRBV7-2,-
TGTGCCAGCAGCTTAGTTTTTGGTAGCGGGGGCTCCTACAATGAGCAGTTCTTC,CASSLVFGSGGSYNEQFF,TRBJ2-1,-,TRBV7-6,TRBD2
TGTGCCAGCAGTGAGCCCCAGGAACCCTATGGCTACACCTTC,CASSEPQEPYGYTF,TRBJ1-2,-,TRBV2,-
TGCAGCGTTGAACGTGCAGGGACTAACTATGGCTACACCTTC,CSVERAGTNYGYTF,TRBJ1-2,-,TRBV29-1,-
TGTGCCAGCAGCCCTGCCACAGGAGCGAACACTGAAGCTTTCTTT,CASSPATGANTEAFF,TRBJ1-1,-,TRBV6-5,-
TGTGCCAGCAGTTATGCCGGGACAGGTTCCTACGAGCAGTACTTC,CASSYAGTGSYEQYF,TRBJ2-7,-,TRBV6-6,TRBD1
TGTGCCAGCAGTTACTTCCCCCGACAGGCTAATCAGACCCAGTACTTC,CASSYFPRQANQTQYF,TRBJ2-5,once,TRBV6-6,-
TGTGCCAGCAGCAAAATAGCGGGGGCCGACACAGATACGCAGTATTTT,CASSKIAGADTDTQYF,TRBJ2-3,-,TRBV7-9,TRBD2
TGTGCCAGTAGTATTTTTGCGGGGGGCTACAATGAGCAGTTCTTC,CASSIFAGGYNEQFF,TRBJ2-1,once,TRBV19,TRBD2
TGTGCCAGCAGCGTAGAAACTAGCGGAATATACGAGCAGTACTTC,CASSVETSGIYEQYF,TRBJ2-7,-,TRBV9,TRBD2
TGTGCCAGCAGCGATGTGTCCGGACTAGGCCGGGATCAGCCCCAGCATTTT,CASSDVSGLGRDQPQHF,TRBJ1-5,-,TRBV5-8,-
TGTGCTAGCAGCCAAGGGACAGGGTCACCTCCCTACGAGCAGTACTTC,CASSQGTGSPPYEQYF,TRBJ2-7,-,TRBV7-7,TRBD1
TGTGCCAGCAGTTCACCGGGACAGGGGAAGATATCCTACGAGCAGTACTTC,CASSSPGQGKISYEQYF,TRBJ2-7,-,TRBV6-7,TRBD1
TGCGCCAGCAGCTCAACAGGGAATCAGTACAATGAGCAGTTCTTC,CASSSTGNQYNEQFF,TRBJ2-1,-,TRBV5-1,-
TGTGCCAGCAGCCCCGGGACAGGGTATGGCTACACCTTC,CASSPGTGYGYTF,TRBJ1-2,-,TRBV13,TRBD1